The 23 T cell receptor beta chains given below trace back to one sample, sequenced in a study of blood T cell repertoires in COVID-19. Only in-frame clones appear in the TCRdb table, and some are missing; sequencing was by immunoSEQ multiplex PCR. Found here are 120,000 to 150,000 clones, roughly four fifths of them singletons; the top ten hold nearly 15%. The specimen sequenced was peripheral blood. The source of these receptors is a human donor with acute or convalescent COVID-19. The donor label of this sample is uncertain.

V usage is TRBV5-4 and J usage is TRBJ2-7, with D possibly being TRBD1 (6 bases). The length of the CDR3 is 12 residues. Germline V CDR1 and CDR2: SGHNT, YYREEE (reference sequence). Trimming shortened V by 2 bases and J by 4 bases, and 7 bases separated the two germline ends. The CDR3 sequence: CASSLGQYEQYF. CDR3 in DNA: TGTGCCAGCAGCTTAGGACAGTACGAGCAGTACTTC.

This clone was observed a few times. J is TRBJ1-1 and V is TRBV5-1, with TRBD1 as a possible D gene (6 bases). This CDR3 is built from 15 residues. V lost 0 bases and J 3 bases, leaving 12 bases between the germline ends. Germline CDR1 is SGHRS and CDR2 is YFSETQ. The CDR3 sequence: CASSLDRTGYTEAFF. For the CDR3, the DNA is TGCGCCAGCAGCTTGGACCGTACAGGGTACACTGAAGCTTTCTTT.

This chain links TRBV10-3 with TRBJ1-5; the D is unclear. Germline assignment: CDR1 ENHRY and CDR2 SYGVKD. This CDR3 has 14 amino acids. The V end lost 0 bases, the J end lost 6 bases, and 9 bases lay between the germline ends. The chain's CDR3 is CAISESEVGQPQHF. CDR3 bases: TGTGCCATCAGTGAGTCAGAGGTTGGTCAGCCCCAGCATTTT.

V gene TRBV5-1 combines with J gene TRBJ1-6, with D possibly matching TRBD1 (6 bases). Trimming stripped 7 bases from V and 10 bases from J, with 18 bases between. From germline, CDR1 is SGHRS and CDR2 YFSETQ. This CDR3 is built from 14 residues. CDR3: CASRLQGNISPLHF. CDR3 bases: TGCGCCAGCCGCCTCCAGGGGAACATCTCACCCCTCCACTTT.

The J gene is TRBJ1-2, the V gene TRBV7-9; D not certain. Germline lookup yields CDR1 SEHNR and CDR2 FQNEAQ (reference sequence). The CDR3 covers 14 residues. V dropped 1 base and J dropped 7 bases, with 13 bases sitting between them. The CDR3 loop reads CASSLEAADSGYTF. The CDR3 DNA follows: TGTGCCAGCAGCTTAGAGGCCGCGGACTCTGGCTACACCTTC.

The chain carries TRBV18 and TRBJ2-7, with D perhaps matching TRBD1 (6 bases). The CDR3 length is 13 residues. Germline CDR1 KGHSH, CDR2 LQKENI. V shed 3 bases and J shed 5 bases, with 11 bases lying between them. CDR3 DNA: TGTGCCAGCTCACCGCAGGGGAAGGACGAGCAGTACTTC. Amino acids: CASSPQGKDEQYF.

The gene calls are TRBV5-6 and TRBJ1-2; D is possibly TRBD1 (6 bases). This CDR3 region has 12 residues. Trimming stripped 4 bases from V and 7 bases from J, with 11 bases between. Germline V gives CDR1 SGHDT, CDR2 YYEEEE. CDR3 sequence: CASSAPGVGYTF. The CDR3 DNA reads as TGTGCCAGCAGCGCTCCAGGGGTTGGCTACACCTTC.

This clone appeared a single time. This chain uses TRBV5-5 with TRBJ2-5, with TRBD2 matching 13 bases. V dropped 2 bases and J dropped 2; count of bases not matched to a gene: 12. This CDR3 region has 19 residues. The germline gives CDR1 SGHKS, CDR2 YYEKEE (reference sequence). The CDR3 sequence is CASSFGPGRGLAGQETQYF. In DNA, the CDR3 is TGTGCCAGCAGCTTTGGACCCGGAAGGGGACTAGCGGGGCAAGAGACCCAGTACTTC.

V usage is TRBV18 and J usage is TRBJ1-1; a weak D match, TRBD1 (6 bases). CDR3 length: 13 residues. V lost 4 bases and J lost 2, with 8 bases in between. Germline V gene sequence: CDR1 KGHSH, CDR2 LQKENI. For the CDR3, the DNA is TGTGCCAGCTCACAGACAGGAAACACTGAAGCTTTCTTT. This translates into CASSQTGNTEAFF. Drawing the rest from reference TRBV18 and TRBJ1-1, the complete variable domain is NAGVMQNPRHLVRRRGQEARLRCSPMKGHSHVYWYRQLPEEGLKFMVYLQKENIIDESGMPKERFSAEFPKEGPSILRIQQVVRGDSAAYFCASSQTGNTEAFFGQGTRLTVV.

J is TRBJ1-1 and V is TRBV11-1; TRBD1 matches at 7 bases. CDR1 and CDR2 from the germline V gene are SGHAT and FQDESV (reference sequence). This CDR3 is built from 15 residues. Losses at the gene ends were 5 bases for V and 2 bases for J; bases not matched to a gene: 8. The CDR3 sequence is CASSQRGQPNTEAFF. As DNA, the CDR3 is TGTGCCAGCAGCCAAAGGGGACAGCCTAACACTGAAGCTTTCTTT.

The gene calls are TRBV6-1 and TRBJ2-3; maybe TRBD1 (6 bases). Looked up from germline, CDR1 is MNHNS and CDR2 is SASEGT. The V end lost 2 bases, the J end lost 4 bases, and 10 bases lay between the germline ends. The CDR3 is 14 residues long. The CDR3 is CASSEQGRADTQYF. The CDR3 bases are TGTGCCAGCAGTGAACAGGGGAGAGCAGATACGCAGTATTTT.

This clone has at least ten counts. This chain links TRBV5-5 with TRBJ1-5, with a weak D call TRBD1 (6 bases). The CDR3 is made up of 14 amino acids. V lost 5 bases to trimming and J lost 4 bases, with 13 bases between them. Germline CDR1 and CDR2: SGHKS and YYEKEE (reference sequence). The CDR3 loop reads CASRPSTGNQPQHF. The CDR3 DNA is TGTGCCAGCAGACCGTCTACAGGGAATCAGCCCCAGCATTTT.

J is TRBJ2-6 and V is TRBV7-3; possible D gene TRBD1, 6 bases. V lost 5 bases and J 0 bases, leaving 14 bases between the germline ends. CDR1 and CDR2 (germline): SGHTA, FQGTGA. The CDR3 is made up of 17 amino acids. The CDR3 region has the DNA TGTGCCAGCAGCCCTCGGACAGATAGCTCTGGGGCCAACGTCCTGACTTTC. It codes for CASSPRTDSSGANVLTF.

The V call is TRBV11-3, the J call TRBJ1-1; no clear D gene. The CDR3 is 16 residues long. Germline assignment: CDR1 SGHNT and CDR2 YENEEA. Between the trimmed V and J ends, which lost 7 bases and 1 base, there was a span of 19 bases. CDR3 coding DNA: TGTGCCAGCACCCTCTCCGGGTACCGCTCGAACACTGAAGCTTTCTTT. Translation gives CASTLSGYRSNTEAFF.

The V gene is TRBV29-1, the J gene TRBJ1-1, with D perhaps matching TRBD1 (5 bases). This CDR3 has 13 amino acids. V gave up 4 bases and J gave up 1 base, with 10 bases separating them. Germline V gene sequence: CDR1 SQVTM, CDR2 ANQGSEA. CDR3 in amino acids: CSVVRTPNTEAFF. The CDR3 bases are TGCAGCGTTGTACGGACACCGAACACTGAAGCTTTCTTT.

This sequence joins TRBV5-4 and TRBJ2-5; 12 bases fit TRBD2. Germline V gene data show CDR1 as SGHNT and CDR2 as YYREEE (reference sequence). CDR3 length: 18 amino acids. Trimming took 2 bases from V and 2 from J; bases not matched to a gene: 10. CDR3 region: CASSLYQTSGGLQETQYF. DNA of the CDR3: TGTGCCAGCAGCTTATACCAGACTAGCGGGGGCTTACAAGAGACCCAGTACTTC.

The genes are TRBV7-9 and TRBJ2-1; D is undetermined. Looked up from germline, CDR1 is SEHNR and CDR2 is FQNEAQ (reference sequence). V lost 7 bases to trimming and J lost 6 bases, with 16 bases between them. This CDR3 has 14 amino acids. The CDR3 DNA is TGTGCCAGCACCCTAGATAACCTTCTCAATGAGCAGTTCTTC. Encoded protein: CASTLDNLLNEQFF.

The gene calls are TRBV5-1 and TRBJ2-2, with D maybe TRBD2 (7 bases). V dropped 3 bases and J dropped 6 bases, with 15 bases sitting between them. CDR3 length: 15 residues. Per germline, CDR1 SGHRS and CDR2 YFSETQ. The CDR3 sequence is CASSYREGGSGELFF. CDR3 sequence (DNA): TGCGCCAGCAGCTACAGGGAGGGCGGATCCGGGGAGCTGTTTTTT. Together with reference TRBV5-1 and TRBJ2-2, the CDR3 gives the full variable domain: KAGVTQTPRYLIKTRGQQVTLSCSPISGHRSVSWYQQTPGQGLQFLFEYFSETQRNKGNFPGRFSGRQFSNSRSEMNVSTLELGDSALYLCASSYREGGSGELFFGEGSRLTVL.

The V gene is TRBV11-2, the J gene TRBJ2-2; 9 nucleotides match TRBD2. V dropped 5 bases and J dropped 9; count of bases not matched to a gene: 19. CDR3 length: 18 residues. CDR1 and CDR2 (germline): SGHAT, FQNNGV. CDR3 protein: CASSPRISSGVAKRELFF. CDR3 in DNA: TGTGCCAGCAGCCCCCGAATTTCTAGCGGGGTCGCGAAAAGGGAGCTGTTTTTT. Supplemented by reference TRBV11-2 and TRBJ2-2, the full variable domain reads EAGVAQSPRYKIIEKRQSVAFWCNPISGHATLYWYQQILGQGPKLLIQFQNNGVVDDSQLPKDRFSAERLKGVDSTLKIQPAKLEDSAVYLCASSPRISSGVAKRELFFGEGSRLTVL.

This clone was detected a few times. The CDR3 DNA reads TGTGCCAGCAGCGAAACGGGCAGGTTAGGAGGCTATGGCTACACCTTC. Amino acid sequence: CASSETGRLGGYGYTF. The chain uses TRBV6-4 and TRBJ1-2; D unresolved. The V end was cut by 6 bases, the J end by 4 bases, with 21 bases between. Germline CDR1 reads MRHNA; CDR2 reads SNTAGT. The CDR3 totals 16 residues.

The chain carries TRBV5-1 and TRBJ2-2; perhaps TRBD1 as D (6 bases). With 1 base removed from V and 4 bases from J, the gap between germline ends came to 14 bases. Germline CDR1 and CDR2: SGHRS and YFSETQ. The CDR3 has 16 amino acids. The CDR3 here is CASSLLQGRGTGELFF. Written as DNA, the CDR3 is TGCGCCAGCAGCTTGCTACAGGGCAGAGGCACCGGGGAGCTGTTTTTT.

The CDR3 DNA reads as TGCGCCAGTACCTGGACCCGAGCGGGGGGCACAGATACGCAGTATTTT. The encoded protein is CASTWTRAGGTDTQYF. The gene calls are TRBV5-1 and TRBJ2-3, with 8 bases fitting TRBD2. The CDR3 sequence is 16 residues long. Germline CDR1 reads SGHRS; CDR2 reads YFSETQ. Trimming took 8 bases from V and 1 from J; bases not matched to a gene: 12.

V is TRBV6-4 and J is TRBJ1-3, with 7 bases lining up with TRBD1. V lost 3 bases, J lost 4 bases, and 12 bases stayed unmatched. The CDR3 covers 17 residues. From germline, CDR1 is MRHNA and CDR2 SNTAGT. CDR3 amino acids: CASSEPPDRVAGNTIYF. DNA of the CDR3: TGTGCCAGCAGTGAGCCCCCTGACAGGGTTGCAGGAAACACCATATATTTT.